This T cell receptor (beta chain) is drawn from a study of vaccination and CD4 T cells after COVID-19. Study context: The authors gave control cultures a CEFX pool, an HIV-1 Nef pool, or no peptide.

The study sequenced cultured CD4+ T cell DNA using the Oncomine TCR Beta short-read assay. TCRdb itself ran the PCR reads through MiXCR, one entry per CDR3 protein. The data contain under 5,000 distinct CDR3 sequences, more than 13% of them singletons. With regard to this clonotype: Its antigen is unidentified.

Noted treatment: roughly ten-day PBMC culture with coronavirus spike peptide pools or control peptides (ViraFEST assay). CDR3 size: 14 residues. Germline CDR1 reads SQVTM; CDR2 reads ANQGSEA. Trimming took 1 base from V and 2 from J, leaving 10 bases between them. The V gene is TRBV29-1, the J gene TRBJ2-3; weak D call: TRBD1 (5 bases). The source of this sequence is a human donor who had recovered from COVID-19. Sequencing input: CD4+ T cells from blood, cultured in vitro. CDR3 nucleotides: TGCAGCGTTGAAGCCCAGGGTTTCACAGATACGCAGTATTTT. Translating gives CSVEAQGFTDTQYF.